This TCR beta chain is drawn from a study of T cell responses to AZD1222 COVID-19 vaccine. Study findings and constraints: White British donors predominated, females outnumbered males, and clonal diversity was possibly underestimated. Regions left unmutated in variants are reportedly the target of nearly half of spike-specific TCRs.

TCRdb keeps only in-frame clones here, not all; method: immunoSEQ multiplex PCR. This table has around 140,000 clones, around nine tenths appearing once. Concerning this clone: No antigen is known for it.

V lost 2 bases and J lost 0, with 9 bases in between. This CDR3 contains 15 residues. Germline CDR1 reads KGHSH; CDR2 reads LQKENI. The chain combines TRBV18 with TRBJ2-3; D is uncertain. This sequence originates from an adult who received the AZD1222 COVID-19 vaccine. The sample in question was peripheral blood, obtained 28 days after the second AZD1222 dose. The CDR3 sequence is CASSPRESSTDTQYF. The CDR3 DNA follows: TGTGCCAGCTCACCAAGGGAATCTAGCACAGATACGCAGTATTTT. The full variable domain, rest sourced from reference TRBV18 and TRBJ2-3, is NAGVMQNPRHLVRRRGQEARLRCSPMKGHSHVYWYRQLPEEGLKFMVYLQKENIIDESGMPKERFSAEFPKEGPSILRIQQVVRGDSAAYFCASSPRESSTDTQYFGPGTRLTVL.